These T cell receptor beta chains were read from a single sample in a study of blood T cell repertoires in COVID-19. Repertoires were generated with immunoSEQ multiplex PCR, while TCRdb's copy carries only in-frame clones and drops some. There are about 190,000 clones in the sample; 84% occur only once, and about 3.3% lies in the top ten. The sample was PBMCs or T cells enriched from blood (not recorded which). The receptors derive from a woman aged 30 to 39 who had been exposed to COVID-19. CDR3s include the opening cysteine and the closing phenylalanine or tryptophan. Each record gives: D gene, V gene, J gene, clone size, CDR3 protein, CDR3 DNA. A D gene is named only where the DNA matches it firmly. Clone size is stated in some rows and not others, as once, few, many or a class when expanded.

D: NA
V: TRBV27
J: TRBJ2-3
size: NA
CDR3: CASTQGLQSDTQYF
DNA: TGTGCCAGCACCCAGGGACTCCAGTCAGATACGCAGTATTTT

D: NA
V: TRBV6-5
J: TRBJ2-2
size: NA
CDR3: CASSTEVAAGELFF
DNA: TGTGCCAGCAGCACCGAGGTAGCCGCCGGGGAGCTGTTTTTT

D: NA
V: TRBV6-5
J: TRBJ1-2
size: NA
CDR3: CASSPGHSYGYTF
DNA: TGTGCCAGCAGTCCCGGACACTCCTATGGCTACACCTTC

D: TRBD1
V: TRBV12-3/TRBV12-4
J: TRBJ1-2
size: NA
CDR3: CASSESGGDGYTF
DNA: TGTGCCAGCAGTGAATCAGGGGGCGATGGCTACACCTTC

D: NA
V: TRBV18
J: TRBJ1-2
size: once
CDR3: CASSLNPDVGRLNGYTF
DNA: TGTGCCAGCTCACTCAACCCGGACGTGGGGAGATTGAATGGCTACACCTTC

D: TRBD1
V: TRBV18
J: TRBJ1-5
size: once
CDR3: CASSPERGRFLGNQPQHF
DNA: TGTGCCAGCTCACCGGAGAGGGGGCGGTTTTTAGGCAATCAGCCCCAGCATTTT

D: TRBD1
V: TRBV6-5
J: TRBJ2-7
size: NA
CDR3: CASSPETGSYEQYF
DNA: TGTGCCAGCAGCCCCGAGACAGGGTCCTACGAGCAGTACTTC

D: NA
V: TRBV7-2
J: TRBJ1-2
size: NA
CDR3: CASSLSPLLYGYTF
DNA: TGTGCCAGCAGCTTATCCCCGTTATTGTATGGCTACACCTTC

D: TRBD1
V: TRBV5-1
J: TRBJ1-1
size: NA
CDR3: CASSLRQGGDTEAFF
DNA: TGCGCCAGCAGCTTGAGACAGGGTGGAGACACTGAAGCTTTCTTT

D: TRBD2
V: TRBV11-2
J: TRBJ2-7
size: once
CDR3: CASSYSGGDSYEQYF
DNA: TGTGCCAGCAGCTATAGCGGGGGAGACTCCTACGAGCAGTACTTC

D: TRBD1
V: TRBV5-4
J: TRBJ1-2
size: few
CDR3: CASSSGTGGSNYGYTF
DNA: TGTGCCAGCAGCTCAGGGACAGGGGGCTCTAACTATGGCTACACCTTC

D: NA
V: TRBV6-5
J: TRBJ1-6
size: NA
CDR3: CASSFDSTPPLHF
DNA: TGTGCCAGCAGTTTCGACAGTACGCCACCCCTCCACTTT

D: TRBD1
V: TRBV7-6
J: TRBJ2-7
size: NA
CDR3: CASSYTDRGYEQYF
DNA: TGTGCCAGCAGCTATACGGACAGGGGCTACGAGCAGTACTTC

D: NA
V: TRBV2
J: TRBJ2-4
size: NA
CDR3: CASSETAIKNIQYF
DNA: TGTGCCAGCAGTGAAACAGCTATAAAAAACATTCAGTACTTC

D: NA
V: TRBV7-2
J: TRBJ2-5
size: NA
CDR3: CASRQSLYQETQYF
DNA: TGTGCCAGCAGGCAAAGCTTGTACCAAGAGACCCAGTACTTC

D: NA
V: TRBV4-1
J: TRBJ1-6
size: NA
CDR3: CASSQERATLHF
DNA: TGCGCCAGCAGCCAAGAACGAGCGACCCTCCACTTT

D: NA
V: TRBV27
J: TRBJ1-6
size: NA
CDR3: CASRGAGNSPLHF
DNA: TGTGCCAGCAGGGGCGCGGGTAATTCACCCCTCCACTTT

D: NA
V: TRBV9
J: TRBJ1-1
size: few
CDR3: CASSVSRQGHTEAFF
DNA: TGTGCCAGCAGCGTTAGCCGGCAGGGGCACACTGAAGCTTTCTTT

D: NA
V: TRBV7-9
J: TRBJ1-2
size: NA
CDR3: CASSPDSYGYTF
DNA: TGTGCCAGCAGCCCGGACAGCTATGGCTACACCTTC

D: TRBD2
V: TRBV12-3/TRBV12-4
J: TRBJ2-1
size: NA
CDR3: CASSGSGESGQFF
DNA: TGTGCCAGCAGTGGTAGCGGGGAGTCTGGGCAGTTCTTC

D: NA
V: TRBV15
J: TRBJ2-5
size: NA
CDR3: CATSRDRETQYF
DNA: TGTGCCACCAGCAGAGATCGGGAGACCCAGTACTTC

D: TRBD1
V: TRBV6-2/TRBV6-3
J: TRBJ1-5
size: NA
CDR3: CASSYDTGGADQPQHF
DNA: TGTGCCAGCAGTTACGACACAGGGGGCGCAGATCAGCCCCAGCATTTT

D: NA
V: TRBV27
J: TRBJ1-2
size: NA
CDR3: CASSSLLRSYGYTF
DNA: TGTGCCAGCAGTTCCCTTCTTCGTAGCTATGGCTACACCTTC

D: TRBD1
V: TRBV11-2
J: TRBJ1-2
size: NA
CDR3: CASSFGTGNGYTF
DNA: TGTGCCAGCAGCTTCGGGACAGGGAATGGCTACACCTTC

D: NA
V: TRBV6-5
J: TRBJ1-5
size: NA
CDR3: CASSLSGSQPQHF
DNA: TGTGCCAGCAGTCTTTCGGGTTCTCAGCCCCAGCATTTT

D: TRBD1
V: TRBV20-1
J: TRBJ1-2
size: NA
CDR3: CSASGTAGYTF
DNA: TGCAGTGCTAGTGGGACAGCTGGCTACACCTTC

D: NA
V: TRBV5-1
J: TRBJ2-7
size: NA
CDR3: CASSLEGRASYEQYF
DNA: TGCGCCAGCAGCTTGGAGGGCAGGGCTTCCTACGAGCAGTACTTC

D: NA
V: TRBV7-9
J: TRBJ1-4
size: NA
CDR3: CASSLDVTTNEKLFF
DNA: TGTGCCAGCAGCTTAGATGTAACAACTAATGAAAAACTGTTTTTT

D: NA
V: TRBV4-3
J: TRBJ2-5
size: NA
CDR3: CASSQVRRGRETQYF
DNA: TGCGCCAGCAGCCAAGTGCGGAGGGGTCGGGAGACCCAGTACTTC

D: NA
V: TRBV5-4
J: TRBJ1-2
size: NA
CDR3: CASSLVDLGRGARSYTF
DNA: TGTGCCAGCAGCTTGGTAGATTTGGGCAGGGGCGCCAGGAGCTACACCTTC

D: NA
V: TRBV3-1/TRBV3-2
J: TRBJ2-1
size: NA
CDR3: CASSPGGAVRRFF
DNA: TGTGCCAGCAGCCCCGGAGGAGCTGTCAGGCGGTTCTTC

D: NA
V: TRBV10-3
J: TRBJ1-3
size: once
CDR3: CAISQWTRQPSTIYF
DNA: TGTGCCATCAGTCAATGGACTAGGCAGCCCTCCACCATATATTTT

D: NA
V: TRBV19
J: TRBJ1-5
size: NA
CDR3: CASSTNWRSGNQPQHF
DNA: TGTGCCAGTAGTACTAATTGGAGAAGTGGCAATCAGCCCCAGCATTTT

D: NA
V: TRBV3-1/TRBV3-2
J: TRBJ1-4
size: NA
CDR3: CASSHGTNEKLFF
DNA: TGTGCCAGCAGCCACGGAACTAATGAAAAACTGTTTTTT

D: NA
V: TRBV2
J: TRBJ1-6
size: few
CDR3: CASSESGGSGSYNSPLHF
DNA: TGTGCCAGCAGTGAATCGGGGGGCAGTGGCTCCTATAATTCACCCCTCCACTTT

D: NA
V: TRBV6-5
J: TRBJ2-3
size: few
CDR3: CASSYSQAGSTDTQYF
DNA: TGTGCCAGCAGTTACTCGCAAGCGGGTAGCACAGATACGCAGTATTTT

D: NA
V: TRBV15
J: TRBJ2-3
size: NA
CDR3: CATSRDGGTQYF
DNA: TGTGCCACCAGCAGAGATGGAGGTACGCAGTATTTT

D: NA
V: TRBV4-1
J: TRBJ2-6
size: NA
CDR3: CASSQLTGTFSGANVLTF
DNA: TGCGCCAGCAGCCAATTAACAGGGACCTTTTCTGGGGCCAACGTCCTGACTTTC

D: NA
V: TRBV27
J: TRBJ1-2
size: NA
CDR3: CASRLAGGVWGYTF
DNA: TGTGCCAGCAGGCTCGCCGGGGGGGTCTGGGGCTACACCTTC

D: TRBD1
V: TRBV12-3/TRBV12-4
J: TRBJ2-2
size: once
CDR3: CASSPGGIGLFF
DNA: TGTGCCAGCAGTCCAGGGGGTATAGGACTGTTTTTT

D: TRBD1
V: TRBV29-1
J: TRBJ2-2
size: NA
CDR3: CSVAGTANTGELFF
DNA: TGCAGCGTCGCCGGGACAGCGAACACCGGGGAGCTGTTTTTT

D: TRBD1
V: TRBV9
J: TRBJ2-3
size: NA
CDR3: CASSAADRAIDTQYF
DNA: TGTGCCAGCAGCGCCGCGGACAGGGCAATAGATACGCAGTATTTT

D: TRBD2
V: TRBV9
J: TRBJ2-2
size: NA
CDR3: CASSTRAGGLFRELFF
DNA: TGTGCCAGCAGCACCAGAGCGGGGGGGCTCTTCCGGGAGCTGTTTTTT

D: TRBD1
V: TRBV4-3
J: TRBJ1-6
size: NA
CDR3: CASSQDRAAYNSPLHF
DNA: TGCGCCAGCAGCCAGGACAGGGCGGCCTATAATTCACCCCTCCACTTT